Listed here are 12 T cell receptor beta chains from one sample, sequenced in a study of T cells in Graves' hyperthyroidism and ophthalmopathy. Amplification targeted TCR beta CDR3 regions from RNA transcripts. With the HTBI primer set, the TCR CDR3 went through a first round of RT-PCR. One entry per CDR3 protein, called by TCRdb with MiXCR from the multiplex PCR reads. This sample has fewer than 400,000 distinct CDR3 sequences, with just under 25% found just once. The specimen was blood. The receptors derive from a man aged 50 to 60 with Graves' hyperthyroidism.

This clonotype was recorded at least ten times. This chain links TRBV6-1 with TRBJ2-7; TRBD1 might be the D (6 bases). Germline CDR1 is MNHNS and CDR2 is SASEGT. Trimming took 6 bases from V and 7 from J, leaving 19 bases between them. CDR3 size: 14 residues. This chain's CDR3 is CASSATGPKGEQYF. The CDR3, as DNA: TGTGCCAGCAGCGCGACAGGCCCTAAAGGGGAGCAGTACTTC.

This clonotype has a count of ten or more. The chain carries TRBV20-1 and TRBJ2-1; D remains ambiguous. The CDR3 consists of 15 residues. The V end was cut by 0 bases, the J end by 0 bases, with 9 bases between. The germline V gene encodes CDR1 DFQATT and CDR2 SNEGSKA (reference sequence). CDR3 loop: CSARDPGGSYNEQFF. The CDR3 DNA reads as TGCAGTGCTAGAGATCCTGGCGGCTCCTACAATGAGCAGTTCTTC.

The chain uses TRBV19 and TRBJ2-4, with TRBD1 matching 10 bases. Germline CDR1 reads LNHDA; CDR2 reads SQIVND (reference sequence). V trimming: 7 bases; J trimming: 4 bases; junction bases outside the gene matches: 4. The CDR3 has 14 residues. CDR3 nucleotide sequence: TGTGCCAGTACCCCGGACAGGGGGAAAAACATTCAGTACTTC. Residues: CASTPDRGKNIQYF. Based on the CDR3 plus reference TRBV19 and TRBJ2-4, the full variable domain is DGGITQSPKYLFRKEGQNVTLSCEQNLNHDAMYWYRQDPGQGLRLIYYSQIVNDFQKGDIAEGYSVSREKKESFPLTVTSAQKNPTAFYLCASTPDRGKNIQYFGAGTRLSVL.

This clonotype has only a few counts. The chain joins TRBV29-1 to TRBJ2-3; the D call may be TRBD1 or TRBD2 (5 bases each). From germline, CDR1 is SQVTM and CDR2 ANQGSEA. This CDR3 has 12 amino acids. The CDR3 nucleotides read TGCAACACCCGGGACCCGACAGATACGCAGTATTTT. It yields the protein CNTRDPTDTQYF.

This chain uses TRBV24-1 with TRBJ1-2; D is ambiguous. The CDR3 length is 15 residues. With 3 bases removed from V and 0 bases from J, the gap between germline ends came to 10 bases. Germline V CDR1 and CDR2: KGHDR, SFDVKD. The CDR3 region has the DNA TGTGCCACCAGTGATCCGGCGTCAGCTAACTATGGCTACACCTTC. Translation: CATSDPASANYGYTF.

A note on this clonotype: The conserved phenylalanine or tryptophan normally closing the CDR3 is absent here, so this likely arose from a read error. The genes are TRBV15 and TRBJ2-7, with a possible D match to TRBD2 (6 bases). The V end lost 0 bases, the J end lost 2 bases, and 14 bases lay between the germline ends. The CDR3 is made up of 16 amino acids. The germline V gene encodes CDR1 LNHNV and CDR2 YYDKDF (reference sequence). In DNA, the CDR3 is TGTGCCACCAGCAGAGATGTGGGGACTGTGACCTACGAGCAGTACCTC. Protein sequence: CATSRDVGTVTYEQYL.

This chain uses TRBV15 with TRBJ1-1, with D tentatively TRBD1 (5 bases). V was cut by 0 bases and J by 1 base, with 9 bases left in between. CDR3 length equals 15 residues. Germline values: CDR1 LNHNV, CDR2 YYDKDF (reference sequence). The CDR3, as DNA: TGTGCCACCAGCAGAGATGGGGGGGGGAACACTGAAGCTTTCTTT. Its protein product is CATSRDGGGNTEAFF.

This clonotype came up many times. J is TRBJ2-4 and V is TRBV12-3 or TRBV12-4; D is uncertain. The CDR3 spans 15 residues. Trimming shortened V by 8 bases and J by 7 bases, and 21 bases separated the two germline ends. CDR3 coding DNA: TGTGCCAGCTCTCGACTCCGGACCCGACGGAACATTCAGTACTTC. Protein sequence: CASSRLRTRRNIQYF.

This clonotype was found many times. This chain connects TRBV27 to TRBJ1-1; no definite D call. Germline lookup yields CDR1 MNHEY and CDR2 SMNVEV (reference sequence). Trimming pared 4 bases from V and 1 base from J, leaving 10 bases between. There are 14 residues in the CDR3. CDR3 protein: CASSSRMENTEAFF. The CDR3 coding sequence is TGTGCCAGCAGTTCGCGAATGGAGAACACTGAAGCTTTCTTT.

This clonotype was counted between two and nine times. The chain's CDR3 is CASSYRGSIYEQYF. The CDR3 DNA reads as TGCGCCAGCAGCTATCGGGGGAGTATCTACGAGCAGTACTTC. The chain links TRBV5-1 to TRBJ2-7; TRBD2 is a possible D gene (6 bases). CDR3 length equals 14 residues. Germline CDR1 is SGHRS and CDR2 is YFSETQ. Trimming left V 3 bases short and J 3 bases short, with 13 bases between.

The J gene is TRBJ2-2, the V gene TRBV30, with D possibly being TRBD1 (6 bases). Germline V gives CDR1 GTSNPN, CDR2 SVGIG (reference sequence). V was shortened by 0 bases and J by 5 bases, with 7 bases between the two germline ends. The CDR3 consists of 13 residues. This CDR3 reads CAWSVDRTGELFF. The CDR3 DNA reads as TGTGCCTGGAGTGTAGACAGGACCGGGGAGCTGTTTTTT.

This clonotype showed up many times. The chain carries TRBV28 and TRBJ2-5; a weak D match, TRBD1 (6 bases). Germline assignment: CDR1 MDHEN and CDR2 SYDVKM. CDR3 length: 13 residues. V gave up 3 bases and J gave up 3 bases, with 8 bases separating them. The CDR3: CASSFQGKETQYF. The CDR3 DNA reads TGTGCCAGCAGTTTTCAGGGGAAAGAGACCCAGTACTTC.